This is a list of T cell receptor beta chains from one sample in a study of T cells expressing NK-cell markers. TCRdb re-called the 5' RACE reads, yielding one record per CDR3 amino acid sequence without DNA. The listing records 500,000 to 700,000 distinct CDR3 sequences. The sample taken for sequencing was blood T cells: a sorted CD56 or NKG2C T cell subset, CD4+ or CD8+ T cells, or bulk PBMC T cells (not recorded which). The receptors stem from a man aged 18 to 35 in good health. Both conserved end residues are part of each CDR3. Fields, in order: V gene, J gene, CDR3 protein.

v_gene: TRBV27
j_gene: TRBJ2-1
CDR3aa: CASSESGRPGEQFF

v_gene: TRBV12-3/TRBV12-4
j_gene: TRBJ2-6
CDR3aa: CASSGTGGRDPLSGANVLTF

v_gene: TRBV27
j_gene: TRBJ2-3
CDR3aa: CASRYSGTITDTQYF

v_gene: TRBV24-1
j_gene: TRBJ2-4
CDR3aa: CATSDLGIQYF

v_gene: TRBV7-2
j_gene: TRBJ2-2
CDR3aa: CASSEDTGELFF

v_gene: TRBV30
j_gene: TRBJ2-1
CDR3aa: CAWSGTRFEQFF

v_gene: TRBV6-2/TRBV6-3
j_gene: TRBJ2-5
CDR3aa: CASTRGQGGQETQYF

v_gene: TRBV5-1
j_gene: TRBJ2-5
CDR3aa: CASSTQREGETQYF

v_gene: TRBV5-1
j_gene: TRBJ1-2
CDR3aa: CASSLVWGAGYGYTF

v_gene: TRBV7-3
j_gene: TRBJ2-1
CDR3aa: CASSIQGIGEQFF

v_gene: TRBV7-2
j_gene: TRBJ1-1
CDR3aa: CASSALGGTEAFF

v_gene: TRBV6-2/TRBV6-3
j_gene: TRBJ2-1
CDR3aa: CASTPRGRVNEQFF

v_gene: TRBV12-3/TRBV12-4
j_gene: TRBJ2-1
CDR3aa: CASSQTGTGDYNEQFF

v_gene: TRBV7-8
j_gene: TRBJ2-1
CDR3aa: CASSFRGFGGLRNEQFF

v_gene: TRBV12-3/TRBV12-4
j_gene: TRBJ2-7
CDR3aa: CASGEGGWRQYF

v_gene: TRBV24-1
j_gene: TRBJ2-3
CDR3aa: CAAQDRAQDTQYF

v_gene: TRBV29-1
j_gene: TRBJ2-1
CDR3aa: CVGGNTYNEQFF

v_gene: TRBV20-1
j_gene: TRBJ2-2
CDR3aa: CSAQLGGARDTGELFF

v_gene: TRBV29-1
j_gene: TRBJ2-3
CDR3aa: CSVDGRGREDTQYF

v_gene: TRBV11-2
j_gene: TRBJ2-6
CDR3aa: CASRPIRGNNVLTF

v_gene: TRBV9
j_gene: TRBJ1-1
CDR3aa: CASSPSYRGGEAFF

v_gene: TRBV29-1
j_gene: TRBJ2-7
CDR3aa: CSVEAGGMVPYEQYF

v_gene: TRBV29-1
j_gene: TRBJ2-3
CDR3aa: CSGEGASSTDTQYF